This passage covers 3 T cell receptor beta chains from one sample sequenced in a study of cytomegalovirus exposure and HLA in healthy donors. The primer mix had 60 Vbeta and 13 Jbeta primers. Profiled with immunoSEQ multiplex PCR; TCRdb holds only in-frame clones, not every one. The specimen's table records 120,000 to 150,000 clones. Source material: PBMCs. All receptors derive from a man in his forties or fifties in good health and CMV-seronegative.

The V call is TRBV4-3, the J call TRBJ1-2; D not certain. V lost 4 bases and J 6 bases, leaving 15 bases between the germline ends. This CDR3 contains 14 residues. The germline gives CDR1 LGHNA, CDR2 YSLEER. In DNA form, the CDR3 reads TGCGCCAGCAGCCCCGGTTTTGGTGTGGATGGCTACACCTTC. As protein: CASSPGFGVDGYTF.

J is TRBJ1-4 and V is TRBV28; D uncertain. V gave up 5 bases and J gave up 8 bases, with 6 bases separating them. Germline V gives CDR1 MDHEN, CDR2 SYDVKM. The CDR3 consists of 11 residues. CDR3 DNA sequence: TGTGCCAGCAGTGGAGTGGAAAAACTGTTTTTT. Translation: CASSGVEKLFF.

The chain is built from TRBV5-4 and TRBJ2-3; 10 nucleotides match TRBD2. V dropped 4 bases and J dropped 2; count of bases not matched to a gene: 7. CDR3 length equals 16 residues. Germline V gene lookup returns CDR1 SGHNT and CDR2 YYREEE (reference sequence). This chain's CDR3 is CASSGSGGPNTDTQYF. CDR3 DNA sequence: TGTGCCAGCAGCGGTAGCGGGGGGCCCAACACAGATACGCAGTATTTT.